This TCR beta chain was observed in a study of blood T cells in healthy people across ages. V dropped 4 bases and J dropped 6 bases, with 14 bases sitting between them. The CDR3 sequence is 13 residues long. The germline V gene encodes CDR1 SGHRS and CDR2 YFSETQ. A second PCR of roughly 7 to 11 cycles used a sample-barcoded 5' primer and a J-beta primer mix. Each TCR beta cDNA got a 12-nucleotide random molecular identifier. Each CDR3 protein gets one entry after TCRdb re-called the 5' RACE reads with MiXCR. The table records over a million distinct CDR3 sequences, approximately 59% of them present only once.

This TCR came from a young man in good health. The sequencing input was blood. V gene TRBV5-1 combines with J gene TRBJ2-7, with D unresolved. This CDR3 is CASSVELSLEQYF. CDR3 nucleotides: TGCGCCAGCAGCGTCGAGCTATCCCTCGAGCAGTACTTC.